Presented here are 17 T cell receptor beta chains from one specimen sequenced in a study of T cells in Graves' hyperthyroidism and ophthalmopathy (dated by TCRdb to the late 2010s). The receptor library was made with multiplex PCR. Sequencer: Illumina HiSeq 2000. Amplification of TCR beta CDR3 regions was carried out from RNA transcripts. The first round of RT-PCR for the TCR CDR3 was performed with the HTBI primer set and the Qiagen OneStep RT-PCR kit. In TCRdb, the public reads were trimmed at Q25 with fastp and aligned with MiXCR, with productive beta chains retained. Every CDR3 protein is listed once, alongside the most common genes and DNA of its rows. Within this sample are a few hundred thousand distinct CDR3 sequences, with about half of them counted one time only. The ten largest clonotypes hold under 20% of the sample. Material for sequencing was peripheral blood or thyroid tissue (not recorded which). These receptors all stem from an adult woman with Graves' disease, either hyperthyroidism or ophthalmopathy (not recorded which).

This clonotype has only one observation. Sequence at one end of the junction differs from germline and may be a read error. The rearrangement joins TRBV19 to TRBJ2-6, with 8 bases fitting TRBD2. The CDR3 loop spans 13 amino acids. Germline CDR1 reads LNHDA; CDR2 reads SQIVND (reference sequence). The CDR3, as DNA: TGTGCCAGTAGTATTAGCGGGGACAACGTCCTGACTTTC. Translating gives CASSISGDNVLTF.

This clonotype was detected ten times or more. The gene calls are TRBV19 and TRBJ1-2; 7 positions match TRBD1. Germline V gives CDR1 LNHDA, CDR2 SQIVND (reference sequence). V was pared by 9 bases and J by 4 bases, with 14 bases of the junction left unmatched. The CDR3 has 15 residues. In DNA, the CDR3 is TGTGCCAGCTCACCGAAACTTACAGGGGCCTATGGCTACACCTTC. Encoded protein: CASSPKLTGAYGYTF. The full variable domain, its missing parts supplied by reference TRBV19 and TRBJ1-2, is DGGITQSPKYLFRKEGQNVTLSCEQNLNHDAMYWYRQDPGQGLRLIYYSQIVNDFQKGDIAEGYSVSREKKESFPLTVTSAQKNPTAFYLCASSPKLTGAYGYTFGSGTRLTVV.

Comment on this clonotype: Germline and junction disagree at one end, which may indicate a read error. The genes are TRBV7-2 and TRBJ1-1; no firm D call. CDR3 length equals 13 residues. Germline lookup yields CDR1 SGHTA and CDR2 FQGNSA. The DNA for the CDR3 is TGTGCCAGTAACAACAGATTATACACTGAAGCTCTCTTT. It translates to CASNNRLYTEALF.

In DNA, the CDR3 is TGTGCCAGCGCTTTCCAGGTCCGCGGGGCCCAGCATTTT. It is translated as CASAFQVRGAQHF. The chain recombines TRBV28 with TRBJ1-5; no clear D gene. In germline, CDR1 is MDHEN, CDR2 SYDVKM. V lost 8 bases to trimming and J lost 11 bases, with 19 bases between them. This CDR3 is built from 13 residues.

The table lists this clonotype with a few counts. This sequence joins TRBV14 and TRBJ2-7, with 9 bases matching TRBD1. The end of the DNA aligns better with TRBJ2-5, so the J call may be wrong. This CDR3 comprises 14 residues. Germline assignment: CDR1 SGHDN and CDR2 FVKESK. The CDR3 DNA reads TGTGCCAGCAGCCAGGGACAGGGTGGGAAGACCCAGTACTTC. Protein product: CASSQGQGGKTQYF.

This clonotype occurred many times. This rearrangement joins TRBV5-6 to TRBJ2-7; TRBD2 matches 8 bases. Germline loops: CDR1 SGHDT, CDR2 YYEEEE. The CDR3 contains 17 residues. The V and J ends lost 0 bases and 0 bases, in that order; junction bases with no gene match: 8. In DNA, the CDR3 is TGTGCCAGCAGCTTGGTGGGTAGCGGGACCTTCTCCTACGAGCAGTACTTC. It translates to CASSLVGSGTFSYEQYF.

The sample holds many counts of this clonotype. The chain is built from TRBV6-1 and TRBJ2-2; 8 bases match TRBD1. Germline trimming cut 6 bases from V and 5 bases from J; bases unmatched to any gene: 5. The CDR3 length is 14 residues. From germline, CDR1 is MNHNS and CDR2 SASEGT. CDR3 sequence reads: CASRAGGETGELFF. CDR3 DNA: TGTGCCAGCAGGGCAGGGGGCGAGACCGGGGAGCTGTTTTTT.

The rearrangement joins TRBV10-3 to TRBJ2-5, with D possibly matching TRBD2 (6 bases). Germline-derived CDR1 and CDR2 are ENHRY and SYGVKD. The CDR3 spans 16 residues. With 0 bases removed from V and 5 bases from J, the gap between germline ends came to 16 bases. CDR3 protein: CAISESYGGASETQYF. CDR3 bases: TGTGCCATCAGTGAGTCGTACGGCGGGGCATCGGAGACCCAGTACTTC.

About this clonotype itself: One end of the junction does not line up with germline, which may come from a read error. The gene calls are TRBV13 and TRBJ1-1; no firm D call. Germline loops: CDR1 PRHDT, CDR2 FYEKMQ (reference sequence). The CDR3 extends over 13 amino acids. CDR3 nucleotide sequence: TGTGCCAGCAGCTCCCAAATGGAATCGGAAGCTTCCTTT. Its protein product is CASSSQMESEASF.

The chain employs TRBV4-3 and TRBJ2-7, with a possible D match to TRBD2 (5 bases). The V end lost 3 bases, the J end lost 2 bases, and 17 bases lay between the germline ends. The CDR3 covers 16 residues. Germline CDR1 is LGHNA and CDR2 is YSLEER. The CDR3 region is CASSHAIRGAAYEQYF. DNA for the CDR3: TGCGCCAGCAGCCACGCGATACGGGGAGCTGCCTACGAGCAGTACTTC.

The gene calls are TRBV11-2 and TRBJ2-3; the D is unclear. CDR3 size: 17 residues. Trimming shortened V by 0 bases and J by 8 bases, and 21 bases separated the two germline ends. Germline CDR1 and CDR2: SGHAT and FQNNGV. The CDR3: CASSLETVAAHSGTQYF. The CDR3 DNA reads TGTGCCAGCAGCTTAGAGACGGTGGCGGCGCACAGTGGTACGCAGTATTTT. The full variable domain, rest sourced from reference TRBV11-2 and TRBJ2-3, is EAGVAQSPRYKIIEKRQSVAFWCNPISGHATLYWYQQILGQGPKLLIQFQNNGVVDDSQLPKDRFSAERLKGVDSTLKIQPAKLEDSAVYLCASSLETVAAHSGTQYFGPGTRLTVL.

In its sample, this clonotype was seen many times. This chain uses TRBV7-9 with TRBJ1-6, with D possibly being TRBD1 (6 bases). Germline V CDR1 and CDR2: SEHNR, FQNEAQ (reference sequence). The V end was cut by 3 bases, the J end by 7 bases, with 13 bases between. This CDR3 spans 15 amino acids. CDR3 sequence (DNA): TGTGCCAGCAGCTTGGTTGCAGGGGACAATTCACCCCTCCACTTT. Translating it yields CASSLVAGDNSPLHF.

The CDR3 DNA sequence: TGCAGCGTTGACACTGACAGGGCGGGCGAGCAGTACTTC. Its protein product is CSVDTDRAGEQYF. The chain has TRBV29-1 and TRBJ2-7, with 7 nucleotides matching TRBD1. This CDR3 has 13 residues. Looked up from germline, CDR1 is SQVTM and CDR2 is ANQGSEA. J lost 6 bases, V lost 3 bases, and 8 bases had no gene match.

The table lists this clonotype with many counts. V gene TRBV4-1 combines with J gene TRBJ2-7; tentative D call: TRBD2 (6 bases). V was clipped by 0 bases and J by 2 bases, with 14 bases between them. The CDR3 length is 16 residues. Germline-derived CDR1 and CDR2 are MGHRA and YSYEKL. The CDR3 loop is CASSQDLLLAPYEQYF. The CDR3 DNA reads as TGCGCCAGCAGCCAAGATCTTCTTCTAGCGCCCTACGAGCAGTACTTC.

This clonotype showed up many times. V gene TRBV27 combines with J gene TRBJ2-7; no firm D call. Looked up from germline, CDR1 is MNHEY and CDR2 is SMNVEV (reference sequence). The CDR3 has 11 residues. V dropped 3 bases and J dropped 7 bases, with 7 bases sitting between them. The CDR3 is CASSFGEEQYF. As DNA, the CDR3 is TGTGCCAGCAGTTTTGGGGAAGAGCAGTACTTC.

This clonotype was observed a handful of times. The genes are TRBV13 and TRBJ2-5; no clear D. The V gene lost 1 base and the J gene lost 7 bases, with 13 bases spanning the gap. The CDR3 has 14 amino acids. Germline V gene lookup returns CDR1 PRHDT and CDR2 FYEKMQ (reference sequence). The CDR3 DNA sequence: TGTGCCAGCAGCTTAGACCCCTTGACTGGGACCCAGTACTTC. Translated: CASSLDPLTGTQYF.

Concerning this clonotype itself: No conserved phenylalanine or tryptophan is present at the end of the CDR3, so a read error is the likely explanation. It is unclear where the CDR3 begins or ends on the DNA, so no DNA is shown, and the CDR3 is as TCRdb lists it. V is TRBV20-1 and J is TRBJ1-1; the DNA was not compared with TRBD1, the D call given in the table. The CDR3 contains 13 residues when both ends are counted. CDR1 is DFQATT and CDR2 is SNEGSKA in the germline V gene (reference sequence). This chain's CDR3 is CSARITPDREDNY.